This passage covers 22 T cell receptor beta chains from one sample sequenced in a study of cytomegalovirus exposure and HLA in healthy donors. The study ran its PCR with 60 Vbeta and 13 Jbeta primers. The protocol was immunoSEQ multiplex PCR, while the TCRdb copy is restricted to in-frame clones and leaves out a portion. The table lists roughly 43,000 clones, 77% of them singletons, with more than 1.2% in the top ten. The sequenced material came from PBMCs. These receptors all come from a man aged 25-45 years in good health and CMV-seronegative.

This sequence joins TRBV28 and TRBJ2-7, with D maybe TRBD1 (6 bases). Germline assignment: CDR1 MDHEN and CDR2 SYDVKM. This CDR3 region has 14 residues. The V end was cut by 5 bases, the J end by 4 bases, with 15 bases between. For the CDR3, the DNA is TGTGCCAGCAGTCCACTCGGGACATTTTACGAGCAGTACTTC. As protein: CASSPLGTFYEQYF.

The rearrangement links TRBV2 to TRBJ2-3; D remains ambiguous. Per germline, CDR1 SNHLY and CDR2 FYNNEI. The ends were cut back, 6 bases at V and 4 bases at J, with 17 bases in the middle. CDR3 size: 15 residues. The CDR3 bases are TGTGCCAGCAGGGCGAATGGGTACTACTCAGATACGCAGTATTTT. Translated, it gives CASRANGYYSDTQYF.

The J gene is TRBJ2-7, the V gene TRBV11-2; 8 nucleotides align to TRBD1. The trim removed 8 bases at V and 3 bases at J, leaving 3 bases unmatched. CDR3 length: 12 amino acids. Germline CDR1 SGHAT, CDR2 FQNNGV. The CDR3 DNA follows: TGTGCCAGCCCTGGACAGGGCTACGAGCAGTACTTC. Translation gives CASPGQGYEQYF.

This clone was detected only a few times. The rearrangement links TRBV6-1 to TRBJ1-2; 7 bases are shared with TRBD1. Germline V gene data show CDR1 as MNHNS and CDR2 as SASEGT. The CDR3 loop spans 13 amino acids. V gave up 6 bases and J gave up 7 bases; unmatched junction bases: 8. This CDR3 reads CASSQRQGAGYTF. The CDR3 nucleotides are TGTGCCAGCAGCCAAAGACAGGGAGCTGGCTACACCTTC.

Note on this clone: Germline is not matched at one junction end, which may reflect a read error. This chain links TRBV29-1 with TRBJ2-5; D possibly corresponds to TRBD1 (7 bases). The CDR3 is made up of 14 amino acids. Germline-derived CDR1 and CDR2 are SQVTM and ANQGSEA. CDR3 nucleotide sequence: TGCAGCGTTGGGCGGGACAGTTACCAGGAGACCCAGTACTTC. Translated, it gives CSVGRDSYQETQYF.

The genes are TRBV6-1 and TRBJ1-1; TRBD1 matches 8 bases. Per the germline V gene, CDR1 is MNHNS and CDR2 is SASEGT. CDR3 length: 13 residues. Trimming cost V 3 bases and J 5 bases; bases outside gene matches: 2. This CDR3 reads CASSDRGRTEAFF. CDR3 coding DNA: TGTGCCAGCAGTGACAGGGGGCGAACTGAAGCTTTCTTT.

The chain links TRBV28 to TRBJ1-5, with 7 bases identical to TRBD1. V dropped 3 bases and J dropped 4; count of bases not matched to a gene: 6. This CDR3 has 15 residues. CDR1 MDHEN and CDR2 SYDVKM come from the germline V gene. CDR3 in DNA: TGTGCCAGCAGTTTCAAGGGGGCACGGAATCAGCCCCAGCATTTT. Translating it yields CASSFKGARNQPQHF.

The V call is TRBV27, the J call TRBJ2-1; 9 positions agree with TRBD1. The CDR3 covers 16 residues. V was pared by 4 bases and J by 4 bases, with 8 bases of the junction left unmatched. Germline V CDR1 and CDR2: MNHEY, SMNVEV (reference sequence). CDR3: CASSSYRQGGYNEQFF. As DNA, the CDR3 is TGTGCCAGCAGTTCCTATCGACAGGGGGGTTACAATGAGCAGTTCTTC.

The chain recombines TRBV7-2 with TRBJ1-2, with D perhaps TRBD1 (5 bases). CDR1 is SGHTA and CDR2 is FQGNSA in the germline V gene. V lost 10 bases and J 4 bases, leaving 16 bases between the germline ends. The CDR3 loop spans 13 amino acids. The CDR3 protein is CATSIGGGYGYTF. For the CDR3, the DNA is TGTGCCACCTCCATTGGGGGAGGCTATGGCTACACCTTC.

This clone was seen a handful of times. The rearrangement joins TRBV7-9 to TRBJ2-5, with D tentatively TRBD1 (7 bases). Trimming shortened V by 5 bases and J by 5 bases, and 18 bases separated the two germline ends. CDR1 SEHNR and CDR2 FQNEAQ come from the germline V gene (reference sequence). The CDR3 spans 15 residues. CDR3 coding DNA: TGTGCCAGCAGCGGAGGGAGGACAGGCCTGGAGACCCAGTACTTC. Its translation: CASSGGRTGLETQYF. Complete variable domain (other parts from reference TRBV7-9 and TRBJ2-5): DTGVSQNPRHKITKRGQNVTFRCDPISEHNRLYWYRQTLGQGPEFLTYFQNEAQLEKSRLLSDRFSAERPKGSFSTLEIQRTEQGDSAMYLCASSGGRTGLETQYFGPGTRLLVL.

V is TRBV9 and J is TRBJ2-3; 12 nucleotides line up with TRBD2. The CDR3 totals 16 residues. Unmatched junction bases numbered 4, after V lost 0 bases and J lost 5 bases. CDR1 is SGDLS and CDR2 is YYNGEE in the germline V gene. CDR3 nucleotide sequence: TGTGCCAGCAGCGTAGTACTAGCGGGAGGTAAAGATACGCAGTATTTT. It yields the protein CASSVVLAGGKDTQYF. Looking up the rest from reference TRBV9 and TRBJ2-3 gives the full variable domain: DSGVTQTPKHLITATGQRVTLRCSPRSGDLSVYWYQQSLDQGLQFLIQYYNGEERAKGNILERFSAQQFPDLHSELNLSSLELGDSALYFCASSVVLAGGKDTQYFGPGTRLTVL.

This rearrangement joins TRBV7-9 to TRBJ1-4; no definite D call. Germline V CDR1 and CDR2: SEHNR, FQNEAQ (reference sequence). V gave up 1 base and J gave up 4 bases, with 10 bases separating them. The CDR3 runs 15 residues. CDR3 protein: CASSLVYRGNEKLFF. The CDR3 bases are TGTGCCAGCAGCTTAGTGTACCGCGGTAATGAAAAACTGTTTTTT.

The V gene is TRBV2, the J gene TRBJ2-3, with D hard to call. From germline, CDR1 is SNHLY and CDR2 FYNNEI. The CDR3 contains 13 residues. Trimming removed 6 bases from V and 4 bases from J, with 11 bases in between. CDR3 protein: CASSELPADTQYF. The CDR3 DNA follows: TGTGCCAGCAGCGAACTACCTGCAGATACGCAGTATTTT.

This chain uses TRBV19 with TRBJ2-5, with TRBD1 as a possible D gene (8 bases). Germline-derived CDR1 and CDR2 are LNHDA and SQIVND (reference sequence). CDR3 length: 13 amino acids. The germline V and J ends were trimmed by 6 bases and 4 bases, with 12 bases remaining between them. CDR3 protein: CASSNRGGETQYF. DNA of the CDR3: TGTGCCAGTAGCAACAGGGGGGGAGAGACCCAGTACTTC.

CDR3 DNA: TGTGCCAGCGCCGGGGGATACGAGCAGTACTTC. Translating it yields CASAGGYEQYF. The rearrangement uses TRBV28 and TRBJ2-7, with D possibly being TRBD2 (6 bases). V was clipped by 8 bases and J by 4 bases, with 9 bases between them. The germline V gene encodes CDR1 MDHEN and CDR2 SYDVKM. The length of the CDR3 is 11 residues.

This clone was seen only a few times. This chain joins TRBV29-1 and TRBJ2-7; D unclear. The CDR3 is 11 amino acids. Trimming stripped 4 bases from V and 6 bases from J, with 10 bases between. Germline CDR1 is SQVTM and CDR2 is ANQGSEA. CDR3 amino acids: CSVGDLSEQYF. As DNA, the CDR3 is TGCAGCGTTGGAGACCTATCCGAGCAGTACTTC.

The rearrangement uses TRBV6-5 and TRBJ2-7; D might be TRBD2 (6 bases). The CDR3 consists of 14 residues. Trimming removed 2 bases from V and 5 bases from J, with 13 bases in between. Germline V lookup: CDR1 MNHEY, CDR2 SVGAGI. Here the CDR3 reads CASSYAEGGDEQYF. CDR3 bases: TGTGCCAGCAGTTACGCGGAAGGCGGGGACGAGCAGTACTTC.

The chain uses TRBV29-1 and TRBJ1-1, with 9 bases aligning to TRBD1. The germline CDR1 and CDR2 sequences are SQVTM and ANQGSEA. V dropped 6 bases and J dropped 5; count of bases not matched to a gene: 10. CDR3 size: 14 residues. CDR3 amino acids: CSVHRGPGWTEAFF. For the CDR3, the DNA is TGCAGCGTGCACAGGGGGCCCGGGTGGACTGAAGCTTTCTTT.

The chain employs TRBV4-1 and TRBJ1-2; D is perhaps TRBD1 (6 bases). Trimming shortened V by 1 base and J by 0 bases, and 15 bases separated the two germline ends. Germline CDR1 reads MGHRA; CDR2 reads YSYEKL. CDR3 length equals 17 residues. The CDR3 DNA reads TGCGCCAGCAGCCAAGTCAGTACAGGGTCAGCTAACTATGGCTACACCTTC. Translated: CASSQVSTGSANYGYTF.

J is TRBJ2-7 and V is TRBV4-3, with TRBD1 matching over 8 bases. This CDR3 is built from 17 residues. Germline loops: CDR1 LGHNA, CDR2 YSLEER. Trimming removed 0 bases from V and 1 base from J; junction bases left unmatched: 8. The CDR3 nucleotides read TGCGCCAGCAGCCAAGAGACCGGACAGGGTGGGTCCTACGAGCAGTACTTC. This codes for CASSQETGQGGSYEQYF.

The genes are TRBV30 and TRBJ2-3; 12 bases agree with TRBD1. V shed 7 bases, J shed 4 bases, and the junction held 6 bases outside the gene matches. CDR3 size: 14 residues. Germline V gene lookup returns CDR1 GTSNPN and CDR2 SVGIG (reference sequence). The CDR3 reads CAFNRDRGPDTQYF. CDR3 DNA sequence: TGTGCCTTCAACCGGGACAGGGGGCCAGATACGCAGTATTTT.

V usage is TRBV4-2 and J usage is TRBJ2-2; 14 bases are a match to TRBD2. Germline V gives CDR1 LGHNA, CDR2 YNFKEQ. V was pared by 3 bases and J by 5 bases, with 8 bases of the junction left unmatched. CDR3 length equals 18 residues. The CDR3 nucleotides read TGTGCCAGCAGCCACTACGGACTAGCGGGAGGTTGGACCGGGGAGCTGTTTTTT. Translating it yields CASSHYGLAGGWTGELFF.